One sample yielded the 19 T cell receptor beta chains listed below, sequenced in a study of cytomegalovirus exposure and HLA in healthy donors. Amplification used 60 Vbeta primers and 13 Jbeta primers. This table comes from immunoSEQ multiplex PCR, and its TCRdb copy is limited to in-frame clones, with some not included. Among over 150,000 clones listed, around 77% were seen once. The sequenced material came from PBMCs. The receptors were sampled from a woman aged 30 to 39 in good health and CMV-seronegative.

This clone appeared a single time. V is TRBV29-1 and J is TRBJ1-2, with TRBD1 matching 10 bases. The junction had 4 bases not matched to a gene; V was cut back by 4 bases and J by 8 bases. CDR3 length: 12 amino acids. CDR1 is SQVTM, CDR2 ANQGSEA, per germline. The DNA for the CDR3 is TGCAGCGTTGGGGACAGGGGCTGGGGCTACACCTTC. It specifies CSVGDRGWGYTF.

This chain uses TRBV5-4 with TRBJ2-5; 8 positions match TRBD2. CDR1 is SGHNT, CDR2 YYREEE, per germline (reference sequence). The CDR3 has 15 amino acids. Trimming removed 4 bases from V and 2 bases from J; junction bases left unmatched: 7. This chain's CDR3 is CASSPSLAAQETQYF. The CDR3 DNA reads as TGTGCCAGCAGCCCCTCACTAGCGGCTCAAGAGACCCAGTACTTC.

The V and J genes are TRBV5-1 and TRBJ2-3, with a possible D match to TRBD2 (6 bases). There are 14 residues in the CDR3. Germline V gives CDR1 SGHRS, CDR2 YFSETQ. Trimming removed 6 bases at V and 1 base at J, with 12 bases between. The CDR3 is CASTQGLRTDTQYF. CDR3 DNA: TGCGCCAGCACCCAGGGACTGCGCACAGATACGCAGTATTTT.

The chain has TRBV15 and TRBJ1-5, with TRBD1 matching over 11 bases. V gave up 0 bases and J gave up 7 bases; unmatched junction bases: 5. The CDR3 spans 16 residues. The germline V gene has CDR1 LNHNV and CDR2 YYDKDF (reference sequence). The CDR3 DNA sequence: TGTGCCACCAGCAGAGAAGGACAGGGGGCCGGGCAGCCCCAGCATTTT. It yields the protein CATSREGQGAGQPQHF. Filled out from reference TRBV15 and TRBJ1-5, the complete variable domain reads DAMVIQNPRYQVTQFGKPVTLSCSQTLNHNVMYWYQQKSSQAPKLLFHYYDKDFNNEADTPDNFQSRRPNTSFCFLDIRSPGLGDTAMYLCATSREGQGAGQPQHFGDGTRLSIL.

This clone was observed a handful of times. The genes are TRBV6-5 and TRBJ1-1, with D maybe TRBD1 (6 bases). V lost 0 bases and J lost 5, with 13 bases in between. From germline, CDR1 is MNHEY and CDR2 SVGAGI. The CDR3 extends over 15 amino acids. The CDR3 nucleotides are TGTGCCAGCAGTTACTCAGCCGGGGGGCCGACTGAAGCTTTCTTT. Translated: CASSYSAGGPTEAFF.

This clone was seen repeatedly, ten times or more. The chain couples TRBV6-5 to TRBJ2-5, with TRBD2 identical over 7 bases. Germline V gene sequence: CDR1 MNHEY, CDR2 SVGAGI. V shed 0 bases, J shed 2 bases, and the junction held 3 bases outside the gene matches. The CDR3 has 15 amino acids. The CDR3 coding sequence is TGTGCCAGCAGTTACTCAGGAGCGGGGCAAGAGACCCAGTACTTC. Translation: CASSYSGAGQETQYF.

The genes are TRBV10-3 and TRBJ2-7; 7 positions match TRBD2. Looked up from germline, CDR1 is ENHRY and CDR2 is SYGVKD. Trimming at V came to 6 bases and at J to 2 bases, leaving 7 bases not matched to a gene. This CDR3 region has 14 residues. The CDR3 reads CAISPGLSTYEQYF. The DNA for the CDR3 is TGTGCCATCAGCCCGGGACTATCGACCTACGAGCAGTACTTC.

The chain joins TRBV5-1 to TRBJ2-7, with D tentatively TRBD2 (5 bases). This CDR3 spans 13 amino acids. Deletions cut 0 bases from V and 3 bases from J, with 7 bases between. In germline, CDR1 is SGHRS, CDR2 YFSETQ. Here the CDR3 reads CASSLAEGYEQYF. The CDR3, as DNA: TGCGCCAGCAGCTTGGCCGAGGGCTACGAGCAGTACTTC.

CDR3 nucleotides: TGTGCCACCAGCGGTGAAGGACAGGTGACAAACTACGAGCAGTACTTC. It encodes CATSGEGQVTNYEQYF. This chain links TRBV15 with TRBJ2-7, with TRBD1 matching 7 bases. Germline trimming cut 5 bases from V and 3 bases from J; bases unmatched to any gene: 13. The length of the CDR3 is 16 residues. CDR1 LNHNV and CDR2 YYDKDF come from the germline V gene (reference sequence).

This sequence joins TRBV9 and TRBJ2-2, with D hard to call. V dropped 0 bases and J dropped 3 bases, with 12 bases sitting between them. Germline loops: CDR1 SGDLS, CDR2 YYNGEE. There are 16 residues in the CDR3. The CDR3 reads CASSVDPYQDTGELFF. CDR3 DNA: TGTGCCAGCAGCGTAGACCCTTACCAGGACACCGGGGAGCTGTTTTTT.

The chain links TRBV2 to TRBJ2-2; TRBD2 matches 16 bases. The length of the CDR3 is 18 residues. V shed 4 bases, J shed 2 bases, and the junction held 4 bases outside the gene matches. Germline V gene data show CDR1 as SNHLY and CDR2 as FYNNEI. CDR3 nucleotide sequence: TGTGCCAGCAGTGGGGGACTAGCGGGGGGGCCTAACACCGGGGAGCTGTTTTTT. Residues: CASSGGLAGGPNTGELFF.

This CDR3 is CASAQDRWDEQFF. The CDR3 nucleotides read TGTGCCAGCGCTCAGGACAGGTGGGATGAGCAGTTCTTC. The chain couples TRBV6-1 to TRBJ2-1; 7 positions match TRBD1. This CDR3 comprises 13 residues. J was trimmed by 8 bases and V by 8 bases; bases with no gene match: 9. Germline V gene lookup returns CDR1 MNHNS and CDR2 SASEGT.

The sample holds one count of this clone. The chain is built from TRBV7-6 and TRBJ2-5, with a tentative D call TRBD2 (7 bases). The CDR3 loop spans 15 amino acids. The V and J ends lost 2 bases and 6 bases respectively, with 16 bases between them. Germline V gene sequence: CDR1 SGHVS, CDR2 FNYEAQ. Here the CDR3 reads CASSLLGGPGQTQYF. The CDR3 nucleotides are TGTGCCAGCAGCTTATTGGGGGGGCCGGGGCAGACCCAGTACTTC.

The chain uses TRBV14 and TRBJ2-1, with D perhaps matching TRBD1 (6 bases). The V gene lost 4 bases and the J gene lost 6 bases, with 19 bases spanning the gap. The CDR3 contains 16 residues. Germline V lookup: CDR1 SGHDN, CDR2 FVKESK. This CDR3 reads CASSPLGTNHLNEQFF. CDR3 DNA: TGTGCCAGCAGCCCCCTGGGGACAAACCACCTCAATGAGCAGTTCTTC.

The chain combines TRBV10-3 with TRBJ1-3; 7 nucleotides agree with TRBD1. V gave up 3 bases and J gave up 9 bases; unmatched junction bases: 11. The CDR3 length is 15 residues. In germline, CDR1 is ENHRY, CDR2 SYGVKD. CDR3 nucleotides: TGTGCCATCAGTGATGTGACAGGGACCGGTAGCACCATATATTTT. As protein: CAISDVTGTGSTIYF.

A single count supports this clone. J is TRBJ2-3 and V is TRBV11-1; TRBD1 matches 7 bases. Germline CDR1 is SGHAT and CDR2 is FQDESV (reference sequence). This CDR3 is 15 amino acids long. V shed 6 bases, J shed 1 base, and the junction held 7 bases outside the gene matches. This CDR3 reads CASSQGGGGTDTQYF. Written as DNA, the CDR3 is TGTGCCAGCAGTCAAGGGGGCGGCGGCACAGATACGCAGTATTTT. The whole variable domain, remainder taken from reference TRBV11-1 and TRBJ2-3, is EAEVAQSPRYKITEKSQAVAFWCDPISGHATLYWYRQILGQGPELLVQFQDESVVDDSQLPKDRFSAERLKGVDSTLKIQPAELGDSAMYLCASSQGGGGTDTQYFGPGTRLTVL.

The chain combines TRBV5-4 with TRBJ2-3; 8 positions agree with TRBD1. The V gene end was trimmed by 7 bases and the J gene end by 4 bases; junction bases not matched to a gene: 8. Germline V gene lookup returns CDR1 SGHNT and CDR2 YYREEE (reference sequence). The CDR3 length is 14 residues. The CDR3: CASRFRGRPDTQYF. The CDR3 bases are TGTGCCAGCCGATTCAGGGGGCGCCCAGATACGCAGTATTTT.

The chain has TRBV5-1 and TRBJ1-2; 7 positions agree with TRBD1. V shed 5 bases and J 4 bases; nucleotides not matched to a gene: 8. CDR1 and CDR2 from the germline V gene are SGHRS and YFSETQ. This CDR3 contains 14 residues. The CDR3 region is CASSGTEALYGYTF. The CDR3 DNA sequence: TGCGCCAGCAGTGGGACAGAGGCCCTCTATGGCTACACCTTC.

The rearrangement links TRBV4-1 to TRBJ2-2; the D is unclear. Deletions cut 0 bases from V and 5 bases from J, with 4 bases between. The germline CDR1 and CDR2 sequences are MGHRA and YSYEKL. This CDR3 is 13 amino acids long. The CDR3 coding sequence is TGCGCCAGCAGCCAAGATCGGACCGGGGAGCTGTTTTTT. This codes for CASSQDRTGELFF.